The rows below give T cell receptor beta chains drawn from one sample of a study of cytomegalovirus exposure and HLA in healthy donors. The repertoire was sequenced with immunoSEQ multiplex PCR; TCRdb's copy has only in-frame clones and lacks some. The repertoire holds approximately 53,000 clones, with around three quarters as singletons. The source material was PBMCs. The receptors come from a man aged 25-40 years in good health and CMV-seropositive. Each CDR3 is given with its conserved first and last residue.

V	length	J	CDR3
TRBV21-1	18	TRBJ1-6	CASSRGINRVVMNSPLHF
TRBV19	14	TRBJ1-5	CASSPGGLNQPQHF
TRBV5-1	13	TRBJ2-3	CASSLAEADTQYF
TRBV7-6	14	TRBJ1-3	CASRPRGAGNTIYF
TRBV19	15	TRBJ2-7	CASSSGTLTFYEQYF
TRBV5-1	14	TRBJ1-3	CASSFGGRGNTIYF
TRBV19	18	TRBJ1-3	CASSLNRQGEESGNTIYF
TRBV9	15	TRBJ2-4	CASSVAGLAKNIQYF
TRBV9	16	TRBJ2-2	CASSVVERGAKGELFF
TRBV7-3	12	TRBJ2-3	CASSEGADTQYF
TRBV6-4	14	TRBJ2-5	CASKPSGGSETQYF
TRBV15	15	TRBJ1-6	CATSLRDRSNSPLHF
TRBV27	14	TRBJ2-2	CASSGGASTGELFF
TRBV6-1	13	TRBJ1-1	CASRGQGWTEAFF
TRBV11-2	15	TRBJ1-4	CASSPATATGEKLFF
TRBV2	17	TRBJ1-5	CASSTGQGAQSNQPQHF
TRBV9	15	TRBJ1-4	CASSVRTGPNEKLFF
TRBV5-1	16	TRBJ2-3	CASSSLTSGNTDTQYF
TRBV7-2	13	TRBJ2-7	CASSPNDRDEQYF
TRBV5-1	12	TRBJ1-2	CASRTGNYGYTF
TRBV4-1	15	TRBJ1-3	CASSQAGQGGNTIYF
TRBV5-1	14	TRBJ2-1	CASSPGQGVYEQFF
TRBV6-5	13	TRBJ2-3	CASRTTGADTQYF
TRBV6-1	14	TRBJ2-7	CASSLTGRTYEQYF
TRBV6-5	13	TRBJ1-1	CASSYTSNTEAFF
TRBV6-5	14	TRBJ1-3	CASSYKGIGDTIYF
TRBV5-1	15	TRBJ2-7	CASSLPEPTSYEQYF
TRBV29-1	14	TRBJ2-7	CSVEAPTGSHEQYF
TRBV7-6	15	TRBJ1-1	CASSAAPRGNTEAFF
TRBV5-1	13	TRBJ1-1	CASSFSGNTEAFF
TRBV6-5	16	TRBJ1-3	CASSYSGGTSGNTIYF
TRBV7-7	13	TRBJ2-7	CASSLELGNEQYF
TRBV29-1	13	TRBJ2-6	CSVPSSGANVLTF
TRBV4-1	15	TRBJ1-1	CASSRQGTVNTEAFF
TRBV29-1	17	TRBJ1-5	CRPSGGCGAILGQPQHF
TRBV7-3	13	TRBJ2-2	CASSLIVTGELFF
TRBV10-3	15	TRBJ2-3	CAISGKAGGTDTQYF
TRBV4-1	18	TRBJ2-1	CASSQALLAGGPGDEQFF
TRBV6-5	14	TRBJ2-2	CASSYSTVPGELFF
TRBV10-3	15	TRBJ1-5	CAISGGTGGNQPQHF
TRBV13	15	TRBJ1-3	CASSPGRRTGNTIYF
TRBV10-3	14	TRBJ2-3	CATKPSGGTDTQYF
TRBV6-6	15	TRBJ2-1	CASSYDTGVYNEQFF
TRBV19	12	TRBJ1-1	CASSQNFQEAFF
TRBV30	12	TRBJ1-2	CAWSKRSGGYTF
TRBV2	15	TRBJ2-1	CASSLDRGQYNEQFF
TRBV29-1	13	TRBJ2-1	CSVDGSSYNEQFF
TRBV19	14	TRBJ1-2	CASSIDLSPGGYTF
TRBV5-6	13	TRBJ2-1	CASSGTGGAEQFF
TRBV6-1	13	TRBJ2-7	CASTIDNPYEQYF
TRBV4-1	15	TRBJ1-2	CASSQDSGTAYGYTF
TRBV21-1	14	TRBJ2-7	CASSNSRGQGEQYF
TRBV5-1	15	TRBJ1-1	CASSLDTGWGTEAFF
TRBV7-8	16	TRBJ2-7	CASSPWGTGKGYEQYF